This TCR beta chain was retrieved from a study of cytomegalovirus exposure and HLA in healthy donors (dated by TCRdb to about 2017). For the wider study: According to an earlier analysis of a few hundred of the donors, some 180 million T cells yielded 117 million unique TCR beta sequences and approximately 280 Gb of sequence data. Typing coverage differed by locus: A, B, C, DRB1 and DQB1 were typed in roughly 620-630 donors, DQA1 in roughly 510, DPA1 in approximately 610, and DPB1 in 400 to 480. The study combined high-throughput TCR immunosequencing, statistical association of individual TCRs with disease status, and machine learning to predict cytomegalovirus infection status. The T cell repertoires of under 700 subjects were profiled by immunosequencing and related to cytomegalovirus serostatus. An early release covering roughly 580 HLA-typed donors comprised around 300 gigabases of sequencing data and roughly 86 million unique TCR sequences. Rather than using new phenotypic data, the later analysis identified candidate immune exposures from TCR beta sequences and from how often those sequences occurred across donors. About five DR-DQ haplotypes were treated as single units for association and clustering because of strong linkage in the cohort. Across about 370 genotyped donors of the cohort, an average of about 240,000 unique TCR beta nucleotide sequences per donor were sequenced, and approximately 17% of those sequences were non-productive. In a later genetic analysis, genome-wide SNP genotypes for about 55% of the roughly 700 donors were used, and that subset was treated as a discovery cohort. Of the roughly 400 genotyped donors, 81% fell in the genetic ancestry cluster associated with self-reported Caucasian donors. A later analysis re-analyzed previously published TCR beta repertoires from about 730 donors and added high-resolution HLA genotyping to study TCR occurrence patterns. Every discovery cohort repertoire had been produced on one sequencing platform. Both class I and class II loci were covered by HLA typing, at four-digit resolution. Donor age, sex, ethnicity and CMV serostatus were collected together with the repertoire data. In addition to the first cohort of several hundred subjects, a separate validation cohort of some 120 different subjects was used. To decide whether each TCR beta V gene segment behaved as functional or pseudogenic, an earlier analysis of some 540 of the donors relied on high-throughput TCR beta sequencing. The study was designed to test whether signatures of past pathogen exposure could be identified by cataloging public T cell receptors.

General conclusions and limits of the study: In vitro tests confirmed that three of the cytomegalovirus-associated TCR beta chains recognize cytomegalovirus antigens. A further reported finding was that TCR beta sequences accurately predicted the HLA-A and HLA-B alleles for most subjects in the first cohort. A later analysis found that HLA-associated TCR beta chains were more clonally expanded and had lower generation probabilities than equally common non-associated chains. This cohort had only TCR beta chains sequenced, and the lack of alpha or paired-chain data limited which features could be detected. Sequencing depth was assumed to be roughly uniform across donors in the presence/absence analyses, though that assumption may not hold. A group of highly shared sequence variants was considered likely to be a technical artifact of the sequencing pipeline. The authors suggested that the approach could potentially be generalized to other disease states and immunological phenotypes. Some 16 rarely observed V segments, including chromosome 9 orphons, were excluded from the earlier analysis of a few hundred of the donors because counts were too low. In the study, 150 to 200 TCR beta chains were listed as associated with cytomegalovirus. Because some donors lacked HLA typing at each locus, the association tests relied only on the typed subset. A later genetic analysis reported fewer N-insertions in productive TCRs among donors in an Asian-associated ancestry cluster than the roughly 620-donor mean. Across donors, most TCR sequences were observed very rarely, whereas some public TCRs were present in many individuals. For the cohort, immune exposure information was limited to CMV serostatus. In both the original and validation cohorts, the classifier was reported to diagnose cytomegalovirus status with high specificity and sensitivity. A later analysis reported that several top co-occurrence clusters appeared linked to parvovirus B19, influenza, CMV and Epstein-Barr virus. Linkage disequilibrium might explain the correlated functional status among segregating V segments, but an unknown experimental factor could not be excluded. In an earlier analysis of several hundred of the donors, most TCR beta V segments were observed in productive rearrangements about 90% or about 30% of the time, broadly matching IMGT annotations. When HLA alleles, especially DR and DQ, strongly co-occurred, TCR associations were difficult to assign to individual alleles. According to a later analysis, TCR association rates differed among HLA loci, with DRB1 alleles showing the most associated TCRs and HLA-C alleles showing the fewest. Some IMGT-functional V segments, including TRBV6-2 and TRBV6-3, could not be told apart with the 87-base-pair reads, so those segments were excluded. Most CMV-associated TCR beta chains appeared to be HLA-restricted in a later analysis, and the HLA associations seemed to be driven largely by CMV exposure. At a false discovery rate of 0.05, a later analysis linked around 17,000 TCR beta sequences to specific HLA alleles. In a later genetic analysis, a missense DCLRE1C variant was associated with V-gene and J-gene trimming of TCR beta chains, and the association was replicated in an independent cohort.

Note on this clone: Its antigen has not been determined. No base qualities exist here, and no much larger clone lies one base off it.

Libraries came from the immunoSEQ multiplex PCR assay. The multiplex PCR relied on a mix of 60 forward primers for TCR Vbeta segments and 13 reverse primers for TCR Jbeta segments. The CDR3 region of rearranged TCR beta genes was amplified from genomic DNA by a multiplex PCR assay. The amplified TCR beta libraries were sequenced on the Illumina HiSeq System as 87-base-pair reads. Per the source publication's procedure: In a later analysis, tens of millions of unique TCR beta chains were counted across the 650 to 700 repertoires, and roughly 10 million of these chains were shared by at least two donors. To remove PCR and sequencing errors, raw reads were error-corrected and collapsed into unique sequences using a nearest-neighbor algorithm that merged closely related sequences. Alignment of CDR3 sequences to IMGT reference sequences was used to assign V, D and J gene segments. For a sequence to be retained, a match of at least six nucleotides to both a V gene segment and a J gene segment was required. A rearrangement counted as productive if the CDR3 had no stop codons and remained in frame with V and J, and every other rearrangement counted as non-productive. CDR3 was defined by IMGT convention, running from the second conserved V-encoded cysteine to the conserved J-encoded phenylalanine. The earlier analysis of a few hundred of the donors excluded any sequence lacking an unambiguous match to a single V gene segment. In an earlier analysis of a few hundred of the donors, V segments were called functional above 56.7% productive rearrangements and were called segregating when the between-donor standard deviation exceeded 5%. To diagnose cytomegalovirus status from the catalog of TCR beta chain sequences, a statistical classification framework was built. A later analysis assigned V and J genes by comparing TCR nucleotide sequences with IMGT/GENE-DB human TR gene sequences. Using the TCRdist pipeline, a later analysis assigned CDR3 sequences along with most-parsimonious VDJ recombination scenarios. In a later analysis, each TCR beta chain was defined by its CDR3 amino acid sequence together with its V-gene family, and reads without a unique V-gene family were excluded. In a later analysis, 450 to 600 highly shared, low-generation-probability nucleotide sequences were removed to address suspected cross-contamination and a sequencing artifact. In a later analysis, a clonal expansion index was calculated for each public chain from normalized within-repertoire ranks of inferred template counts. In a later analysis, generation probabilities were computed with a VDJ recombination model fitted to out-of-frame rearrangements, and the resulting probabilities were checked against IGoR. Hypergeometric tests were used in a later analysis to score TCR-TCR, TCR-HLA and TCR-CMV co-occurrence, with a repertoire-size bias correction applied to the TCR pairs. In a later analysis, false discovery rates were estimated by permuting HLA or CMV assignments 20 times. In a later analysis, co-occurring TCRs were grouped using DBSCAN, and TCRdist sequence similarity was added for clustering within HLA-allele-positive subsets. Repertoires with fewer than 30,000 or more than 120,000 public chains, plus five repertoires with anomalous nucleotide sharing, were excluded from co-occurrence clustering. The table comes from immuneACCESS by way of TCRdb, which keeps in-frame sequences with V and J called. Part of the clones is missing from these tables; in studies checked, under half for an unresolved V gene and the rest for unknown reasons. The V and J calls and the clone size are those of that table, but D and trimming were determined from the DNA. Present in this sample are 100,000 to 150,000 clones, approximately 87% of which were seen just once. The top ten constitute 20% of the sample.

The cohort was made up of 666 healthy bone marrow donors. Cohort members were all nominally healthy when sampled, although unrecorded immune exposures were likely present. The donor tested CMV seropositive and was one of the 289 seropositive cohort members. A peripheral blood sample was collected from each donor, and TCR beta sequencing was performed on peripheral blood mononuclear cells. Genomic DNA was extracted from the blood cell samples with the Qiagen DNeasy Blood Extraction Kit. Per the germline V gene (reference sequence), WNHNN is the CDR1 and SYGVQD is the CDR2. CDR3 length: 18 amino acids, cysteine to phenylalanine. Of all the DNA, just the CDR3 is kept, 54 bases in frame from base 1. V is trimmed back by 2 bases and J by 3 bases, and the junction contains 11 bases that no gene match accounts for.

The chain uses TRBV10-1 and TRBJ1-3, and TRBD1 aligns with 9 junction nucleotides. This clonotype originated in a man in his late teens or twenties in good health and CMV-seropositive. The sample consisted of PBMCs. The nucleotide sequence is given as TGCGCCAGCAGTGAGCCTACAGGGGGCGCGTATATTGGAAACACCATATATTTT. Translation gives CASSEPTGGAYIGNTIYF.